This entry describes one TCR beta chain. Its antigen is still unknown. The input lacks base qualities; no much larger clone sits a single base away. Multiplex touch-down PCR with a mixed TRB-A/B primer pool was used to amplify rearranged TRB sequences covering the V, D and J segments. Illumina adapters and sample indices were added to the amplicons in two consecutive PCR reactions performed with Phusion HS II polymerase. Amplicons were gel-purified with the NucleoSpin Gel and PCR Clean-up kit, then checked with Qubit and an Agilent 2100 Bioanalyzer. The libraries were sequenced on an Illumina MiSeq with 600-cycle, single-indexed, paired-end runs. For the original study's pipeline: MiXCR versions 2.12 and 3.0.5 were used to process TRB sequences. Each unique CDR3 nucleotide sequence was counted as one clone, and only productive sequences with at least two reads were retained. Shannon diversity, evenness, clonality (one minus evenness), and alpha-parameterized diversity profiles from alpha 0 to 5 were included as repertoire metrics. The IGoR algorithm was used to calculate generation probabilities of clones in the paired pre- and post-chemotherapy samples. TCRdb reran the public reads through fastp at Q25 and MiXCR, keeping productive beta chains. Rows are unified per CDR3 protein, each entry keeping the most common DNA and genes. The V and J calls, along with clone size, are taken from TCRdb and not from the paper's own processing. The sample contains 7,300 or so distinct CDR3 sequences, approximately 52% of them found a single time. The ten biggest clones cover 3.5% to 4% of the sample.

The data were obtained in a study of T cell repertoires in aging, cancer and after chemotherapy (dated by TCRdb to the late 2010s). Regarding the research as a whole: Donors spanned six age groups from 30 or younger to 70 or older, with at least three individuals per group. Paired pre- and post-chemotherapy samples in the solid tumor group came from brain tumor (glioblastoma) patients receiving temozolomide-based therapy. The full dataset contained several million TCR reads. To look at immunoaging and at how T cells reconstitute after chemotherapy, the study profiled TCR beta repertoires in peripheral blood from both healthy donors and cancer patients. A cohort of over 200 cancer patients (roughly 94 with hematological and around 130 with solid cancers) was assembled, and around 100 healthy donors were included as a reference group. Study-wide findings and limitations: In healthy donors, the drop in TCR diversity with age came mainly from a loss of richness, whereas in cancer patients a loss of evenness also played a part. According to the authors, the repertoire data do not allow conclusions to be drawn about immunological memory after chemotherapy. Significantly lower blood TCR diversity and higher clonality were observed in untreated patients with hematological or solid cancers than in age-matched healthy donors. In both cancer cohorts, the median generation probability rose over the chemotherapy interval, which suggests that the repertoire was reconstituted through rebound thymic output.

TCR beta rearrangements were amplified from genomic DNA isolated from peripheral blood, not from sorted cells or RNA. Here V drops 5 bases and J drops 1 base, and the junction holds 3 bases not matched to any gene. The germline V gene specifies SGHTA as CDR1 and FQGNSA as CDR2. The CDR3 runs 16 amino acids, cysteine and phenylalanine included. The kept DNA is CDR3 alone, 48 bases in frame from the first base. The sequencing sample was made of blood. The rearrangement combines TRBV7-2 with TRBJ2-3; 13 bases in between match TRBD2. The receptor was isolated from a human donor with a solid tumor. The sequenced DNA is TGTGCCAGCAGCCAACTAGCGGGAGGGGGCACAGATACGCAGTATTTT. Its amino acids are CASSQLAGGGTDTQYF.